Below are 29 T cell receptor beta chains sequenced from a single sample in a study of beta chain features in type 1 diabetes. Whole-study findings and limits: Across all four CD4+ subsets, people with type 1 diabetes showed modestly shorter TCRB CDR3s.

No antigen has been assigned to these receptors. The study reverse transcribed the entire isolated RNA, so it sequenced expressed TCRB transcripts. Profiled with immunoSEQ multiplex PCR; TCRdb holds only in-frame clones, not every one. The sample lists about 340,000 clones, 13% occurring once. Sample: naive CD4+ T cells from blood. The origin of the receptors is a young woman with type 1 diabetes.

V is TRBV10-3 and J is TRBJ2-2; 7 bases are a match to TRBD1. V lost 3 bases to trimming and J lost 0 bases; unmatched junction nucleotides: 1. There are 15 residues in the CDR3. CDR1 is ENHRY and CDR2 is SYGVKD in the germline V gene. CDR3 loop: CAISDQGANTGELFF. The CDR3 coding sequence is TGTGCCATCAGTGACCAGGGGGCGAACACCGGGGAGCTGTTTTTT.

The genes are TRBV2 and TRBJ1-4; 7 nucleotides align to TRBD1. The trim removed 6 bases at V and 14 bases at J, leaving 9 bases unmatched. The CDR3 sequence is 12 residues long. Germline V gives CDR1 SNHLY, CDR2 FYNNEI. CDR3 DNA: TGTGCCAGCAGGGTAAGCCGGGACAGCCTGTTTTTT. It encodes CASRVSRDSLFF.

The sample holds a few counts of this clone. This chain joins TRBV2 and TRBJ1-5; 9 bases agree with TRBD1. The CDR3 consists of 15 residues. Looked up from germline, CDR1 is SNHLY and CDR2 is FYNNEI. Germline trimming cut 5 bases from V and 3 bases from J; bases unmatched to any gene: 5. The CDR3 reads CASSRDRAINQPQHF. The CDR3 nucleotides read TGTGCCAGCAGTCGGGACAGGGCTATCAATCAGCCCCAGCATTTT.

This clone was seen more than once but under ten times. This sequence joins TRBV9 and TRBJ2-3; 15 nucleotides match TRBD2. The CDR3 is made up of 16 amino acids. CDR1 is SGDLS, CDR2 YYNGEE, per germline. Trimming cost V 4 bases and J 5 bases; bases outside gene matches: 5. CDR3 sequence reads: CASSTRTSGRGDTQYF. The CDR3, as DNA: TGTGCCAGCAGCACCCGGACTAGCGGGAGGGGAGATACGCAGTATTTT.

The chain is built from TRBV7-9 and TRBJ2-3, with D uncertain. This CDR3 spans 11 amino acids. V gave up 4 bases and J gave up 6 bases, with 5 bases separating them. Germline values: CDR1 SEHNR, CDR2 FQNEAQ (reference sequence). CDR3 nucleotide sequence: TGTGCCAGCAGCTCTCCGGATACGCAGTATTTT. Protein sequence: CASSSPDTQYF.

The V gene is TRBV30, the J gene TRBJ2-1; D gene uncertain. With 3 bases removed from V and 3 bases from J, the gap between germline ends came to 6 bases. Germline V gene sequence: CDR1 GTSNPN, CDR2 SVGIG (reference sequence). The CDR3 spans 12 residues. The CDR3 loop is CAWRRGYNEQFF. In DNA, the CDR3 is TGTGCCTGGAGGAGAGGCTACAATGAGCAGTTCTTC.

This clone was observed a handful of times. The rearrangement uses TRBV28 and TRBJ2-7; D gene unclear. V was trimmed by 5 bases and J by 3 bases, leaving 11 bases between them. Germline V gene sequence: CDR1 MDHEN, CDR2 SYDVKM. The CDR3 is made up of 13 amino acids. The CDR3: CASSPTYNYEQYF. The CDR3 DNA reads TGTGCCAGCAGTCCGACATACAACTACGAGCAGTACTTC.

The table lists this clone with a few counts. The V gene is TRBV5-4, the J gene TRBJ1-2; D may be TRBD1 (5 bases). Trimming removed 4 bases from V and 0 bases from J, with 10 bases in between. The germline gives CDR1 SGHNT, CDR2 YYREEE (reference sequence). CDR3 length equals 14 residues. CDR3 sequence: CASSPRATNYGYTF. The CDR3 DNA is TGTGCCAGCAGCCCCAGGGCTACTAACTATGGCTACACCTTC.

The chain uses TRBV5-1 and TRBJ2-7, with 9 bases fitting TRBD2. Germline V gene data show CDR1 as SGHRS and CDR2 as YFSETQ. Losses at the gene ends were 3 bases for V and 4 bases for J; bases not matched to a gene: 8. The CDR3 totals 15 residues. The CDR3 DNA is TGCGCCAGCAGCTCCACCGGGACTAGCTCTTACGAGCAGTACTTC. Translating it yields CASSSTGTSSYEQYF.

The V gene is TRBV5-1, the J gene TRBJ1-1, with TRBD1 matching 7 bases. There are 14 residues in the CDR3. The V gene end was trimmed by 0 bases and the J gene end by 8 bases; junction bases not matched to a gene: 7. The germline V gene encodes CDR1 SGHRS and CDR2 YFSETQ. The CDR3 loop is CASSLEQGTSEAFF. In DNA form, the CDR3 reads TGCGCCAGCAGCTTGGAACAGGGGACGTCGGAAGCTTTCTTT.

This chain joins TRBV19 and TRBJ2-2, with D uncertain. V lost 7 bases and J lost 1, with 10 bases in between. Germline CDR1 LNHDA, CDR2 SQIVND (reference sequence). The CDR3 loop spans 14 amino acids. The DNA for the CDR3 is TGTGCCAGTACCACCTCACAGAACACCGGGGAGCTGTTTTTT. Protein: CASTTSQNTGELFF.

This clone was seen a handful of times. Other DNA sequences in this specimen translate into the identical CDR3. The rearrangement links TRBV6-5 to TRBJ2-7; 12 bases fit TRBD2. This CDR3 spans 15 amino acids. Germline values: CDR1 MNHEY, CDR2 SVGAGI. J lost 4 bases, V lost 0 bases, and 1 base had no gene match. The CDR3: CASSYSLAGGYEQYV. In DNA form, the CDR3 reads TGTGCCAGCAGTTACTCGCTAGCGGGAGGGTACGAGCAGTACGTC.

This clone turned up a few times. The chain recombines TRBV29-1 with TRBJ2-1; a weak D match, TRBD1 (6 bases). Trimming removed 5 bases at V and 4 bases at J, with 12 bases between. This CDR3 region has 13 residues. Germline values: CDR1 SQVTM, CDR2 ANQGSEA. CDR3 amino acids: CSVRWGRYNEQFF. DNA of the CDR3: TGCAGCGTTCGCTGGGGGCGATACAATGAGCAGTTCTTC.

This chain joins TRBV5-1 and TRBJ1-2; 7 bases fit TRBD1. Trimming took 7 bases from V and 5 from J; bases not matched to a gene: 11. Germline V lookup: CDR1 SGHRS, CDR2 YFSETQ. The CDR3 is made up of 14 amino acids. The CDR3 DNA reads as TGCGCCAGCTCGACCGGGACAGCCCAATATGGCTACACCTTC. This translates into CASSTGTAQYGYTF.

This rearrangement joins TRBV19 to TRBJ1-4; 8 bases are shared with TRBD1. Per germline, CDR1 LNHDA and CDR2 SQIVND (reference sequence). J lost 0 bases, V lost 6 bases, and 3 bases had no gene match. There are 15 residues in the CDR3. DNA of the CDR3: TGTGCCAGTAGCATGACAGGGGCAACTAATGAAAAACTGTTTTTT. Translation gives CASSMTGATNEKLFF.

This clone has only a few counts. At one of its ends the junction is not consistent with the germline gene, which may arise from a read error. The V gene is TRBV7-6, the J gene TRBJ2-7, with 7 positions matching TRBD1. There are 11 residues in the CDR3. Germline CDR1 and CDR2: SGHVS and FNYEAQ. The CDR3 sequence is CASSSDREKNF. CDR3 nucleotide sequence: TGTGCCAGCAGTTCAGACAGGGAAAAGAACTTC.

This clone was counted a few times. The chain carries TRBV18 and TRBJ1-5, with D perhaps matching TRBD1 (5 bases). Germline V gene data show CDR1 as KGHSH and CDR2 as LQKENI. V was trimmed by 2 bases and J by 6 bases, leaving 11 bases between them. This CDR3 has 14 residues. The CDR3 DNA sequence: TGTGCCAGCTCACCATTAGGGGATAGTCAGCCCCAGCATTTT. Amino acid sequence: CASSPLGDSQPQHF.

The V gene is TRBV18, the J gene TRBJ2-7; the match to TRBD1 covers 8 bases. Germline lookup yields CDR1 KGHSH and CDR2 LQKENI. The ends lost 6 bases at V and 0 bases at J; junction bases unmatched: 4. CDR3 length: 14 residues. CDR3 residues: CASSGTGGSYEQYF. In DNA, the CDR3 is TGTGCCAGCTCTGGGACAGGCGGCTCCTACGAGCAGTACTTC.

This clone was counted a few times. The CDR3 DNA follows: TGCAGCGTTACGACAGGGTACGATACGCAGTATTTT. Its translation is CSVTTGYDTQYF. The V call is TRBV29-1, the J call TRBJ2-3; the match to TRBD1 covers 7 bases. J lost 6 bases, V lost 5 bases, and 5 bases had no gene match. Per the germline V gene, CDR1 is SQVTM and CDR2 is ANQGSEA. The CDR3 runs 12 residues.

CDR3 nucleotide sequence: TGTGCCAGCTCACGAACCCCGGGACAGGGGACTCTTTACGAGCAGTACTTC. This gives the protein CASSRTPGQGTLYEQYF. The chain has TRBV18 and TRBJ2-7; 10 bases fit TRBD1. CDR3 length: 17 residues. Looked up from germline, CDR1 is KGHSH and CDR2 is LQKENI. V shed 4 bases and J 4 bases; nucleotides not matched to a gene: 13.

To note about this clone: The same CDR3 arises from other DNA sequences in this sample as well. The rearrangement uses TRBV18 and TRBJ2-5; 9 bases are a match to TRBD2. The CDR3 covers 15 residues. V trimming: 3 bases; J trimming: 5 bases; junction bases outside the gene matches: 7. Germline V lookup: CDR1 KGHSH, CDR2 LQKENI. The CDR3 DNA follows: TGTGCCAGCTCACCTCCGGGACTAGCTGGGGAGACCCAGTACTTC. It yields the protein CASSPPGLAGETQYF.

The chain uses TRBV7-9 and TRBJ1-1; D is perhaps TRBD1 (6 bases). CDR1 and CDR2 from the germline V gene are SEHNR and FQNEAQ (reference sequence). The CDR3 covers 13 residues. Trimming pared 6 bases from V and 1 base from J, leaving 9 bases between. CDR3 residues: CASSNRENTEAFF. The CDR3 DNA follows: TGTGCCAGCAGTAACAGGGAGAACACTGAAGCTTTCTTT. Full variable domain (missing parts from reference TRBV7-9 and TRBJ1-1): DTGVSQNPRHKITKRGQNVTFRCDPISEHNRLYWYRQTLGQGPEFLTYFQNEAQLEKSRLLSDRFSAERPKGSFSTLEIQRTEQGDSAMYLCASSNRENTEAFFGQGTRLTVV.

The chain employs TRBV30 and TRBJ1-1; 8 bases line up with TRBD1. The trim removed 2 bases at V and 8 bases at J, leaving 1 base unmatched. CDR3 length: 11 amino acids. CDR1 and CDR2 (germline): GTSNPN, SVGIG (reference sequence). CDR3 protein: CAWSRQGEAFF. As DNA, the CDR3 is TGTGCCTGGAGTCGACAGGGGGAAGCTTTCTTT.

The genes are TRBV30 and TRBJ2-7; TRBD1 is a possible D gene (6 bases). There are 14 residues in the CDR3. Germline CDR1 GTSNPN, CDR2 SVGIG (reference sequence). With 2 bases removed from V and 6 bases from J, the gap between germline ends came to 17 bases. The CDR3, as DNA: TGTGCCTGGAGTTCCGGACAGCCGGCTGGCGAGCAGTACTTC. This codes for CAWSSGQPAGEQYF.

The chain is built from TRBV6-5 and TRBJ2-7; D gene uncertain. The V gene lost 0 bases and the J gene lost 3 bases, with 15 bases spanning the gap. This CDR3 region has 16 residues. The germline CDR1 and CDR2 sequences are MNHEY and SVGAGI. DNA of the CDR3: TGTGCCAGCAGTTACTCGCAACGCGCAGCCTACTACGAGCAGTACGTC. This sequence encodes CASSYSQRAAYYEQYV.

This clone was recorded many times. The chain combines TRBV29-1 with TRBJ1-1; no reliable D call. V was cut by 4 bases and J by 0 bases, with 12 bases left in between. Germline-derived CDR1 and CDR2 are SQVTM and ANQGSEA. This CDR3 spans 14 amino acids. The CDR3 reads CSVGTANMNTEAFF. CDR3 nucleotide sequence: TGCAGCGTTGGAACAGCAAACATGAACACTGAAGCTTTCTTT.

V usage is TRBV13 and J usage is TRBJ2-7; possibly TRBD2 for D (7 bases). V lost 5 bases to trimming and J lost 5 bases, with 19 bases between them. CDR1 and CDR2 from the germline V gene are PRHDT and FYEKMQ (reference sequence). The CDR3 has 15 residues. The CDR3 DNA reads TGTGCCAGCAGCATTTGGGGGGGGCGCAAGGACGAGCAGTACGTC. Translation: CASSIWGGRKDEQYV.

This chain connects TRBV5-4 to TRBJ2-1; D is perhaps TRBD2 (6 bases). Between the trimmed V and J ends, which lost 5 bases and 6 bases, there was a span of 18 bases. The CDR3 runs to 15 residues. Germline values: CDR1 SGHNT, CDR2 YYREEE (reference sequence). Here the CDR3 DNA reads TGTGCCAGCAGTTTCGGACTCCCCGGGAGCAATGAGCAGTTCTTC. Translating gives CASSFGLPGSNEQFF. The whole variable domain, remainder taken from reference TRBV5-4 and TRBJ2-1, is ETGVTQSPTHLIKTRGQQVTLRCSSQSGHNTVSWYQQALGQGPQFIFQYYREEENGRGNFPPRFSGLQFPNYSSELNVNALELDDSALYLCASSFGLPGSNEQFFGPGTRLTVL.

This clone was counted between two and nine times. The chain joins TRBV29-1 to TRBJ1-1, with 7 bases lining up with TRBD1. The CDR3 has 14 amino acids. Losses at the gene ends were 6 bases for V and 1 base for J; bases not matched to a gene: 8. CDR1 is SQVTM, CDR2 ANQGSEA, per germline. Here the CDR3 DNA reads TGCAGCGTCTGGCGGGACAGTTGGAACACTGAAGCTTTCTTT. Its protein product is CSVWRDSWNTEAFF.